The 25 T cell receptor beta chains in this list originate from one sample, sequenced in a study of blood T cell repertoires in COVID-19. The data were produced by immunoSEQ multiplex PCR, yet TCRdb's version contains in-frame clones alone and is incomplete. The data contain 200,000 to 250,000 clones, about nine tenths of them singletons. The specimen was PBMCs or T cells enriched from blood (not recorded which). These receptors were taken from a woman in her thirties or forties with acute COVID-19.

The chain recombines TRBV7-3 with TRBJ2-5; 9 nucleotides line up with TRBD2. The CDR3 loop spans 15 amino acids. From germline, CDR1 is SGHTA and CDR2 FQGTGA. The junction had 9 bases not matched to a gene; V was cut back by 5 bases and J by 5 bases. The CDR3 DNA is TGTGCCAGCAGCCAGCAGCGGGGGGCGTGGGAGACCCAGTACTTC. Protein sequence: CASSQQRGAWETQYF.

J is TRBJ2-2 and V is TRBV21-1; no check of the table's D call, TRBD1, against the DNA was made. TRBV21-1 is given as a pseudogene. The CDR3 has 13 amino acids. CDR3: CAGKTANTGELFF. DNA of the CDR3: TGTGCCGGAAAGACAGCGAACACCGGGGAGCTGTTTTTT.

The CDR3 DNA is TGTGCCAGCAGTGAAGTTCCCGGGTTCGGCTACACCTTC. As protein: CASSEVPGFGYTF. V usage is TRBV6-1 and J usage is TRBJ1-2; D remains unclear. V gave up 1 base and J gave up 8 bases, with 11 bases separating them. This CDR3 region has 13 residues. Germline values: CDR1 MNHNS, CDR2 SASEGT.

The sample holds a few counts of this clone. DNA of the CDR3: TGTGCCAGTACCCTGAGGGGGACCTATGGCTACACCTTC. The encoded protein is CASTLRGTYGYTF. This sequence joins TRBV19 and TRBJ1-2, with D perhaps TRBD1 (6 bases). This CDR3 is 13 amino acids long. V shed 7 bases and J shed 4 bases, with 13 bases lying between them. Germline loops: CDR1 LNHDA, CDR2 SQIVND (reference sequence).

The V gene is TRBV7-3, the J gene TRBJ1-1, with D hard to call. Germline CDR1 reads SGHTA; CDR2 reads FQGTGA. Trimming cost V 1 base and J 0 bases, with 9 bases left between them. CDR3 length equals 15 residues. The CDR3, as DNA: TGTGCCAGCAGCTTAAGCGCGGTGATGAACACTGAAGCTTTCTTT. The encoded protein is CASSLSAVMNTEAFF.

The table lists this clone with a count of one. The V and J genes are TRBV15 and TRBJ2-3, with no clear D. CDR3 length equals 14 residues. V was shortened by 0 bases and J by 4 bases, with 8 bases between the two germline ends. Germline CDR1 is LNHNV and CDR2 is YYDKDF (reference sequence). CDR3 DNA sequence: TGTGCCACCAGCAGAGATCCGGGTTCAGATACGCAGTATTTT. Translating gives CATSRDPGSDTQYF.

The V gene is TRBV5-6, the J gene TRBJ2-7; possibly TRBD2 for D (6 bases). V shed 4 bases and J shed 7 bases, with 18 bases lying between them. Germline-derived CDR1 and CDR2 are SGHDT and YYEEEE. This CDR3 is built from 14 residues. The DNA for the CDR3 is TGTGCCAGCAGCCTTCCCAGGACGGGGAGGGAGCAGTACTTC. Amino acid sequence: CASSLPRTGREQYF.

The chain uses TRBV19 and TRBJ1-1; TRBD1 matches at 10 bases. CDR3 length: 15 amino acids. The germline V gene has CDR1 LNHDA and CDR2 SQIVND (reference sequence). With V trimmed by 7 bases and J by 5 bases, 10 bases remained unmatched. Written as DNA, the CDR3 is TGTGCCAGTACCTCAATGACAGGGGGCGCGACTGAAGCTTTCTTT. Its translation: CASTSMTGGATEAFF.

V and J are TRBV7-2 and TRBJ1-1; perhaps TRBD1 as D (5 bases). V lost 0 bases and J lost 4, with 12 bases in between. This CDR3 is built from 15 residues. Germline CDR1 is SGHTA and CDR2 is FQGNSA. The CDR3 spells CASSLAWGGGTEAFF. In DNA form, the CDR3 reads TGTGCCAGCAGCTTAGCGTGGGGGGGTGGCACTGAAGCTTTCTTT.

The CDR3, as DNA: TGTGCCAGCAGCTTCGGGACAGGTTTTAATTCACCCCTCCACTTT. Protein product: CASSFGTGFNSPLHF. The rearrangement joins TRBV7-9 to TRBJ1-6, with TRBD1 matching 8 bases. V was pared by 3 bases and J by 6 bases, with 4 bases of the junction left unmatched. The germline V gene has CDR1 SEHNR and CDR2 FQNEAQ (reference sequence). The CDR3 length is 15 residues.

The CDR3 region is CASSPGSYNEQFF. Here the CDR3 DNA reads TGTGCCAGCTCACCAGGGAGCTACAATGAGCAGTTCTTC. The rearrangement links TRBV18 to TRBJ2-1; D perhaps matches TRBD2 (5 bases). The CDR3 extends over 13 amino acids. Between the trimmed V and J ends, which lost 2 bases and 3 bases, there was a span of 5 bases. Germline loops: CDR1 KGHSH, CDR2 LQKENI.

The chain carries TRBV5-6 and TRBJ1-6, with D tentatively TRBD1 (6 bases). The V gene lost 6 bases and the J gene lost 10 bases, with 26 bases spanning the gap. CDR3 length: 17 residues. CDR1 is SGHDT, CDR2 YYEEEE, per germline. This CDR3 is CASNLGRRLGRGSPLHF. The CDR3 DNA reads TGTGCCAGCAACCTGGGGCGTCGTTTAGGCAGGGGCTCACCCCTCCACTTT.

The V gene is TRBV6-1, the J gene TRBJ1-2; D gene unclear. V lost 2 bases and J lost 5, with 12 bases in between. This CDR3 is 14 amino acids long. Germline loops: CDR1 MNHNS, CDR2 SASEGT. CDR3 nucleotides: TGTGCCAGCAGTGAAAGGGAGTACTATTATGGCTACACCTTC. It is translated as CASSEREYYYGYTF.

The genes are TRBV28 and TRBJ1-2, with 8 bases fitting TRBD1. CDR1 is MDHEN, CDR2 SYDVKM, per germline. The CDR3 runs 13 residues. V was pared by 10 bases and J by 4 bases, with 8 bases of the junction left unmatched. CDR3 protein: CATQDRVIYGYTF. The CDR3 nucleotides are TGTGCCACCCAGGACAGGGTAATCTATGGCTACACCTTC.

This chain connects TRBV9 to TRBJ2-4; 8 bases align to TRBD2. Germline assignment: CDR1 SGDLS and CDR2 YYNGEE. With V trimmed by 1 base and J by 0 bases, 0 bases remained unmatched. The CDR3 runs 15 residues. The chain's CDR3 is CASSVSGGAKNIQYF. The CDR3, as DNA: TGTGCCAGCAGCGTAAGCGGGGGAGCCAAAAACATTCAGTACTTC.

This clone was found a few times. The chain uses TRBV7-9 and TRBJ2-7, with D possibly matching TRBD2 (5 bases). The V gene's germline CDR1 is SEHNR and CDR2 FQNEAQ (reference sequence). This CDR3 has 14 residues. V lost 4 bases and J 6 bases, leaving 16 bases between the germline ends. The CDR3 protein is CASSSGVYIGEQYF. For the CDR3, the DNA is TGTGCCAGCAGCTCCGGGGTTTACATCGGCGAGCAGTACTTC. Drawing the rest from reference TRBV7-9 and TRBJ2-7, the complete variable domain is DTGVSQNPRHKITKRGQNVTFRCDPISEHNRLYWYRQTLGQGPEFLTYFQNEAQLEKSRLLSDRFSAERPKGSFSTLEIQRTEQGDSAMYLCASSSGVYIGEQYFGPGTRLTVT.

The V call is TRBV3-1 (or the pseudogene TRBV3-2), the J call TRBJ1-1, with TRBD1 identical over 10 bases. The CDR3 loop spans 12 amino acids. CDR1 is LGHDT, CDR2 YNNKEL, per germline (reference sequence). Trimming took 6 bases from V and 6 from J; bases not matched to a gene: 1. CDR3 coding DNA: TGTGCCAGCAGGGGGACAGGGGCTGAAGCTTTCTTT. Translated, it gives CASRGTGAEAFF.

The V call is TRBV4-1, the J call TRBJ1-6; TRBD1 matches at 9 bases. V dropped 6 bases and J dropped 8; count of bases not matched to a gene: 5. The CDR3 runs 14 residues. Looked up from germline, CDR1 is MGHRA and CDR2 is YSYEKL. DNA for the CDR3: TGCGCCAGCAGGGACAGGGGATTCGATTCACCCCTCCACTTT. Protein: CASRDRGFDSPLHF.

This rearrangement joins TRBV30 to TRBJ1-1, with no clear D. The length of the CDR3 is 12 residues. The V end was cut by 8 bases, the J end by 1 base, with 11 bases between. Germline V lookup: CDR1 GTSNPN, CDR2 SVGIG (reference sequence). Here the CDR3 reads CAHKTGNTEAFF. The DNA for the CDR3 is TGTGCCCACAAGACGGGGAACACTGAAGCTTTCTTT.

This chain links TRBV10-2 with TRBJ2-1; D may be TRBD2 (6 bases). CDR3 length: 13 amino acids. The ends were cut back, 0 bases at V and 9 bases at J, with 9 bases in the middle. From germline, CDR1 is WSHSY and CDR2 SAAADI. Here the CDR3 reads CASSESLGGEQFF. The CDR3 DNA is TGCGCCAGCAGTGAGTCGCTGGGGGGTGAGCAGTTCTTC.

V usage is TRBV5-8 and J usage is TRBJ1-2; 7 nucleotides line up with TRBD1. This CDR3 is 16 amino acids long. Trimming at V came to 1 base and at J to 4 bases, leaving 10 bases not matched to a gene. In germline, CDR1 is SGHTS, CDR2 YDEGEE. In nucleotides, the CDR3 is TGTGCCAGCAGCTTGTACAGGGGCCCCTCCATCTATGGCTACACCTTC. Translated: CASSLYRGPSIYGYTF.

The chain employs TRBV6-2 or TRBV6-3 and TRBJ1-1; 9 nucleotides match TRBD1. This CDR3 spans 14 amino acids. Germline assignment: CDR1 MNHEY and CDR2 SVGEGT. The V gene end was trimmed by 2 bases and the J gene end by 5 bases; junction bases not matched to a gene: 3. The CDR3 sequence is CASSYGDRETEAFF. The CDR3 DNA reads as TGTGCCAGCAGTTACGGGGACAGGGAGACTGAAGCTTTCTTT.

The gene calls are TRBV19 and TRBJ2-1, with 9 positions matching TRBD1. Germline V CDR1 and CDR2: LNHDA, SQIVND (reference sequence). Germline trimming cut 6 bases from V and 10 bases from J; bases unmatched to any gene: 19. The CDR3 loop spans 17 amino acids. The CDR3 DNA sequence: TGTGCCAGTAGGAAGGACAGGGGCTTTCGAGTTGAATTGGAGCAGTTCTTC. Protein: CASRKDRGFRVELEQFF. Filled out from reference TRBV19 and TRBJ2-1, the complete variable domain reads DGGITQSPKYLFRKEGQNVTLSCEQNLNHDAMYWYRQDPGQGLRLIYYSQIVNDFQKGDIAEGYSVSREKKESFPLTVTSAQKNPTAFYLCASRKDRGFRVELEQFFGPGTRLTVL.

The rearrangement uses TRBV29-1 and TRBJ1-2, with unresolved D. CDR1 is SQVTM and CDR2 is ANQGSEA in the germline V gene. The CDR3 loop spans 12 amino acids. V was pared by 5 bases and J by 2 bases, with 9 bases between. CDR3 protein: CSVREANYGYTF. The CDR3 DNA follows: TGCAGCGTTCGGGAAGCCAACTATGGCTACACCTTC.

This clone was counted a single time. The J gene is TRBJ2-3, the V gene TRBV5-4; 7 bases agree with TRBD1. This CDR3 comprises 13 residues. Trimming cost V 2 bases and J 7 bases; bases outside gene matches: 4. Per germline, CDR1 SGHNT and CDR2 YYREEE (reference sequence). The CDR3 here is CASSFRGQNTQYF. The CDR3 region has the DNA TGTGCCAGCAGCTTTCGGGGACAGAATACGCAGTATTTT.